This T cell receptor (beta chain) was sequenced during a study of blood T cell repertoires in COVID-19. At the level of the study: PBMCs, B-cell-depleted T cells, or T cells provided the cDNA or gDNA that made up the material.

V gave up 2 bases and J gave up 1 base, with 5 bases separating them. The CDR3 extends over 13 amino acids. The V gene's germline CDR1 is MNHNS and CDR2 SASEGT. Original processing methods: Amplifying reference gene primers gave estimates of nucleated cell counts. Clones were read by immunoSEQ multiplex PCR, and TCRdb kept only the in-frame ones, dropping some. V, J and clone size are those of that table, while D and trimming were read from the DNA. The sample records 150,000 to 200,000 clones, over 80% being singletons. The TCR comes from a woman between 65 and 79 years old with COVID-19, enrolled during active disease. The sequencing input was peripheral blood. The rearrangement links TRBV6-1 to TRBJ1-1; D gene uncertain. The CDR3 nucleotides read TGTGCCAGCAGTGAACGGTGGAACACTGAAGCTTTCTTT. This encodes CASSERWNTEAFF.